Presented here are 21 T cell receptor beta chains from one specimen sequenced in a study of blood T cell repertoires in COVID-19. TCRdb's copy holds only in-frame clones and misses some; the assay was immunoSEQ multiplex PCR. The data show 45,000 to 60,000 clones, more than 85% seen once. Material for sequencing was peripheral blood. All receptors come from a man in his fifties or sixties with acute or convalescent COVID-19.

The genes are TRBV30 and TRBJ1-2; tentative D call: TRBD1 (6 bases). CDR1 GTSNPN and CDR2 SVGIG come from the germline V gene (reference sequence). V was cut by 4 bases and J by 4 bases, with 13 bases left in between. The CDR3 length is 13 residues. The CDR3 is CAWTQQGVYGYTF. CDR3 DNA sequence: TGTGCCTGGACCCAACAGGGAGTCTATGGCTACACCTTC. Looking up the rest from reference TRBV30 and TRBJ1-2 gives the full variable domain: SQTIHQWPATLVQPVGSPLSLECTVEGTSNPNLYWYRQAAGRGLQLLFYSVGIGQISSEVPQNLSASRPQDRQFILSSKKLLLSDSGFYLCAWTQQGVYGYTFGSGTRLTVV.

This clone has a single count. The chain combines TRBV6-5 with TRBJ2-7, with D possibly being TRBD1 (5 bases). V dropped 6 bases and J dropped 7 bases, with 13 bases sitting between them. This CDR3 comprises 12 residues. Germline V lookup: CDR1 MNHEY, CDR2 SVGAGI. The CDR3 loop reads CASSRGRTEQYF. The CDR3, as DNA: TGTGCCAGCAGCCGAGGACGGACAGAGCAGTACTTC.

This chain joins TRBV19 and TRBJ1-2; no reliable D call. Germline V gives CDR1 LNHDA, CDR2 SQIVND (reference sequence). The V end lost 5 bases, the J end lost 4 bases, and 11 bases lay between the germline ends. The CDR3 loop spans 13 amino acids. In DNA, the CDR3 is TGTGCCAGTAGTCCTCAACGCAGCTATGGCTACACCTTC. Translation: CASSPQRSYGYTF. Together with reference TRBV19 and TRBJ1-2, the CDR3 gives the full variable domain: DGGITQSPKYLFRKEGQNVTLSCEQNLNHDAMYWYRQDPGQGLRLIYYSQIVNDFQKGDIAEGYSVSREKKESFPLTVTSAQKNPTAFYLCASSPQRSYGYTFGSGTRLTVV.

This chain uses TRBV18 with TRBJ2-3, with 11 bases aligning to TRBD2. CDR3 length: 16 amino acids. Germline CDR1 is KGHSH and CDR2 is LQKENI. Trimming took 1 base from V and 3 from J; bases not matched to a gene: 3. CDR3 amino acids: CASSPLAGGKTDTQYF. The CDR3, as DNA: TGTGCCAGCTCACCACTAGCGGGGGGGAAAACAGATACGCAGTATTTT.

This clone was seen a single time. The rearrangement links TRBV18 to TRBJ2-7, with D tentatively TRBD2 (5 bases). This CDR3 comprises 13 residues. The germline V gene has CDR1 KGHSH and CDR2 LQKENI. V lost 6 bases, J lost 5 bases, and 14 bases lay in between. CDR3 sequence: CASSLTDGNEQYF. The CDR3 DNA reads TGTGCCAGCTCCCTCACGGACGGGAACGAGCAGTACTTC. The full variable domain, completed using reference TRBV18 and TRBJ2-7, is NAGVMQNPRHLVRRRGQEARLRCSPMKGHSHVYWYRQLPEEGLKFMVYLQKENIIDESGMPKERFSAEFPKEGPSILRIQQVVRGDSAAYFCASSLTDGNEQYFGPGTRLTVT.

The chain joins TRBV21-1 to TRBJ2-1; the table's D gene call, TRBD2, was not cross checked with the DNA. TRBV21-1 is marked as a pseudogene. The CDR3 extends over 14 amino acids. As DNA, the CDR3 is TGTGCCAGCAGCAAAATCGGTTATTACAATGAGCAGTTCTTC. This codes for CASSKIGYYNEQFF.

The chain combines TRBV5-1 with TRBJ2-3, with D perhaps TRBD2 (5 bases). CDR1 is SGHRS, CDR2 YFSETQ, per germline. Deletions cut 4 bases from V and 6 bases from J, with 12 bases between. The CDR3 is 13 residues long. Here the CDR3 reads CASSHLLVDTQYF. In DNA, the CDR3 is TGCGCCAGCAGCCACCTACTAGTGGATACGCAGTATTTT.

The chain recombines TRBV24-1 with TRBJ1-2, with D tentatively TRBD1 (5 bases). Trimming shortened V by 6 bases and J by 6 bases, and 13 bases separated the two germline ends. This CDR3 is built from 13 residues. CDR1 KGHDR and CDR2 SFDVKD come from the germline V gene. CDR3 coding DNA: TGTGCCACCAGTACAGGAGAAACTCATGGCTACACCTTC. Translated: CATSTGETHGYTF.

This chain links TRBV4-1 with TRBJ2-2; D possibly corresponds to TRBD2 (5 bases). Germline assignment: CDR1 MGHRA and CDR2 YSYEKL. The CDR3 consists of 17 residues. V was trimmed by 4 bases and J by 3 bases, leaving 18 bases between them. CDR3 sequence (DNA): TGCGCCAGCAGCCTAACCCTAGGCGGAGGCTACACCGGGGAGCTGTTTTTT. Its protein product is CASSLTLGGGYTGELFF.

The rearrangement uses TRBV24-1 and TRBJ1-2; no reliable D call. Trimming left V 4 bases short and J 6 bases short, with 20 bases between. The CDR3 length is 16 residues. Looked up from germline, CDR1 is KGHDR and CDR2 is SFDVKD. The CDR3 spells CATSDPGRSGSDGYTF. For the CDR3, the DNA is TGTGCCACCAGTGACCCGGGCCGCTCGGGGAGCGATGGCTACACCTTC.

The rearrangement joins TRBV7-8 to TRBJ2-7, with TRBD1 identical over 7 bases. Unmatched junction bases numbered 6, after V lost 0 bases and J lost 4 bases. The CDR3 spans 15 residues. Per the germline V gene, CDR1 is SGHVS and CDR2 is FQNEAQ. Here the CDR3 reads CASSLADRKLYEQYF. CDR3 DNA sequence: TGTGCCAGCAGCTTAGCGGACAGGAAACTTTACGAGCAGTACTTC.

The chain uses TRBV6-5 and TRBJ1-4; 7 nucleotides match TRBD1. The V gene end was trimmed by 5 bases and the J gene end by 8 bases; junction bases not matched to a gene: 8. CDR1 and CDR2 (germline): MNHEY, SVGAGI. This CDR3 has 14 residues. The CDR3 DNA reads as TGTGCCAGCAGTCCAGACAGGGTGGGCGAAAAACTGTTTTTT. It translates to CASSPDRVGEKLFF.

J is TRBJ1-5 and V is TRBV18; no clear D gene. The CDR3 is 13 amino acids. Germline CDR1 KGHSH, CDR2 LQKENI. Trimming took off 3 bases at V and 6 bases at J, with 9 bases between the two ends. CDR3 nucleotide sequence: TGTGCCAGCTCACCTACCGGGAGTCAGCCCCAGCATTTT. It specifies CASSPTGSQPQHF.

The chain carries TRBV6-1 and TRBJ2-7; TRBD2 matches 7 bases. CDR3 length equals 13 residues. Germline trimming cut 3 bases from V and 6 bases from J; bases unmatched to any gene: 5. Germline-derived CDR1 and CDR2 are MNHNS and SASEGT. For the CDR3, the DNA is TGTGCCAGCAGTGAGGGGGGGAATGGCGAGCAGTACTTC. Amino acid sequence: CASSEGGNGEQYF.

The chain carries TRBV4-1 and TRBJ2-7; possibly TRBD1 for D (6 bases). Germline V lookup: CDR1 MGHRA, CDR2 YSYEKL. The CDR3 runs to 14 residues. V was pared by 3 bases and J by 2 bases, with 11 bases between. DNA for the CDR3: TGCGCCAGCAGCCATACCGGGACACCCTACGAGCAGTACTTC. The encoded protein is CASSHTGTPYEQYF.

The chain is built from TRBV4-1 and TRBJ1-5; perhaps TRBD1 as D (6 bases). Germline V lookup: CDR1 MGHRA, CDR2 YSYEKL. The germline V and J ends were trimmed by 2 bases and 5 bases, with 13 bases remaining between them. The CDR3 spans 15 residues. The CDR3 DNA is TGCGCCAGCAGCCAAAGTGGGGGGGCATATCAGCCCCAGCATTTT. It encodes CASSQSGGAYQPQHF.

The V and J genes are TRBV3-1 (or the pseudogene TRBV3-2) and TRBJ1-6; 7 positions match TRBD1. The CDR3 runs to 15 residues. CDR1 is LGHDT and CDR2 is YNNKEL in the germline V gene (reference sequence). V lost 5 bases to trimming and J lost 7 bases; unmatched junction nucleotides: 8. CDR3 protein: CASSLTRQGNSPLHF. Written as DNA, the CDR3 is TGTGCCAGCAGCTTAACTCGACAGGGAAATTCACCCCTCCACTTT.

Only one count was recorded for this clone. V usage is TRBV19 and J usage is TRBJ1-2, with TRBD1 matching 10 bases. Germline assignment: CDR1 LNHDA and CDR2 SQIVND (reference sequence). This CDR3 region has 15 residues. J gave up 8 bases and V 2 bases, and 8 bases lay outside the gene matches. The DNA for the CDR3 is TGTGCCAGTAGTATACGCGGGACAGGGGAAGGGGGCTACACCTTC. The encoded protein is CASSIRGTGEGGYTF.

The V call is TRBV11-2, the J call TRBJ2-7; maybe TRBD1 (6 bases). Germline CDR1 SGHAT, CDR2 FQNNGV. CDR3 length: 16 residues. Trimming took off 5 bases at V and 2 bases at J, with 19 bases between the two ends. CDR3 DNA sequence: TGTGCCAGCAGCATTCTCCTGACAGGCCTCCCCTACGAGCAGTACTTC. As protein: CASSILLTGLPYEQYF.

This chain joins TRBV2 and TRBJ2-2; D unclear. Trimming removed 6 bases at V and 7 bases at J, with 15 bases between. Germline-derived CDR1 and CDR2 are SNHLY and FYNNEI. CDR3 length: 14 residues. CDR3 in DNA: TGTGCCAGCAGGCCCTCGGCTCTAGACGGGGAGCTGTTTTTT. Translating gives CASRPSALDGELFF.

The gene calls are TRBV7-3 and TRBJ2-1, with a weak D call TRBD1 (6 bases). V lost 6 bases to trimming and J lost 1 base, with 13 bases between them. CDR3 length equals 15 residues. Germline V gives CDR1 SGHTA, CDR2 FQGTGA. The CDR3 DNA is TGTGCCAGCAGTGTAGGCAGGGGATCCTACAATGAGCAGTTCTTC. Translation: CASSVGRGSYNEQFF. Full variable domain (missing parts from reference TRBV7-3 and TRBJ2-1): GAGVSQTPSNKVTEKGKYVELRCDPISGHTALYWYRQSLGQGPEFLIYFQGTGAADDSGLPNDRFFAVRPEGSVSTLKIQRTERGDSAVYLCASSVGRGSYNEQFFGPGTRLTVL.